A selection of T cell receptor beta chains follows, all from one sample in a study of blood T cell repertoires in COVID-19. Some clones are missing from TCRdb's copy, which holds only in-frame ones; the method was immunoSEQ multiplex PCR. Of 250,000 to 300,000 clones listed, over 80% were seen once; the top ten hold about 1.4%. Sequencing input: peripheral blood. These receptor sequences come from a woman aged 40-49 years who had recovered from COVID-19. Each CDR3 is given with its conserved first and last residue. A D gene is named only where the DNA matches it firmly. For some rows the clone size is stated as once, few or many, or as a class when expanded; others skip it.

v_gene: TRBV9; abundance: .; j_gene: TRBJ1-1; d_gene: TRBD1; CDR3nt: TGTGCCAGCAGCGTAGGGGCAGGGGGCGGGAAAGGCACTGAAGCTTTCTTT; CDR3aa: CASSVGAGGGKGTEAFF
v_gene: TRBV15; abundance: .; j_gene: TRBJ1-2; d_gene: .; CDR3nt: TGTGCCACCAGCAGAGATCCCGCGAGGGGGGGTGGCTACACCTTC; CDR3aa: CATSRDPARGGGYTF
v_gene: TRBV27; abundance: .; j_gene: TRBJ2-7; d_gene: TRBD2; CDR3nt: TGTGCCAGCAGCCCCTGGGCTAGCGGGGGGGCCTACGAGCAGTACTTC; CDR3aa: CASSPWASGGAYEQYF
v_gene: TRBV30; abundance: .; j_gene: TRBJ2-7; d_gene: .; CDR3nt: TGTGCCTGGACGGCCCAAGGGGCGGCCCCTCCCAGCTCCTACGAGCAGTACTTC; CDR3aa: CAWTAQGAAPPSSYEQYF
v_gene: TRBV19; abundance: once; j_gene: TRBJ2-6; d_gene: .; CDR3nt: TGTGCCAGTAGACCCGGGGCTGGGGCCAACGTCCTGACTTTC; CDR3aa: CASRPGAGANVLTF
v_gene: TRBV5-1; abundance: .; j_gene: TRBJ1-1; d_gene: TRBD1; CDR3nt: TGCGCCAGCAGCAAAACACAGGGGATCGACACTGAAGCTTTCTTT; CDR3aa: CASSKTQGIDTEAFF
v_gene: TRBV30; abundance: .; j_gene: TRBJ1-1; d_gene: .; CDR3nt: TGTGCCTGGAGTGTACCCCCCAAGATCGGGAGCGCTGAAGCTTTCTTT; CDR3aa: CAWSVPPKIGSAEAFF
v_gene: TRBV2; abundance: .; j_gene: TRBJ2-7; d_gene: .; CDR3nt: TGTGCTTCCGAGTTGGGACTCACCTACGAGCAGTACTTC; CDR3aa: CASELGLTYEQYF
v_gene: TRBV19; abundance: .; j_gene: TRBJ2-1; d_gene: .; CDR3nt: TGTGCCAGTAGTATAGGTTTATCCTACAATGAGCAGTTCTTC; CDR3aa: CASSIGLSYNEQFF
v_gene: TRBV11-1; abundance: .; j_gene: TRBJ2-7; d_gene: .; CDR3nt: TGTGCCAGCAGCTTAGCCCGCGGCCGAGGGTACGAGCAGTACTTC; CDR3aa: CASSLARGRGYEQYF
v_gene: TRBV2; abundance: .; j_gene: TRBJ1-2; d_gene: TRBD1; CDR3nt: TGTGCCAGCCCGGGACAGGGAATCGGTGGCTACACCTTC; CDR3aa: CASPGQGIGGYTF